The 14 T cell receptor beta chains presented below share a single source sample, sequenced in a study of T cell repertoires in cytomegalovirus infection. TCRdb re-called the reads through MiXCR, storing one row per CDR3 protein. The sample shows about 300,000 distinct CDR3 sequences, around 9.1% of them seen only once. Input material: PBMCs. These receptor sequences come from a human donor in good health (CMV status not recorded). Some clones in this sample may be carry-over from other donors' samples.

On this clonotype: This may come from a read error, since a much larger clone is one base off. The CDR3 nucleotides are TGTGCCGGCAGTTCAATAGACAGCCGGAACACCGGGGAGCTGTTTTTT. This gives the protein CAGSSIDSRNTGELFF. The V and J genes are TRBV28 and TRBJ2-2; a weak D match, TRBD1 (5 bases). The CDR3 consists of 16 residues. CDR1 and CDR2 from the germline V gene are MDHEN and SYDVKM.

The gene calls are TRBV20-1 and TRBJ1-1; 7 bases are a match to TRBD1. CDR1 DFQATT and CDR2 SNEGSKA come from the germline V gene (reference sequence). The trim removed 4 bases at V and 3 bases at J, leaving 2 bases unmatched. CDR3 length equals 12 residues. CDR3 loop: CSAKTGHTEAFF. Written as DNA, the CDR3 is TGCAGTGCTAAGACAGGGCACACTGAAGCTTTCTTT.

This clonotype came up many times. The chain employs TRBV6-2 or TRBV6-3 and TRBJ1-5, with 9 bases matching TRBD1. The J segment lost 4 bases and the V segment lost 6 bases, leaving 4 bases of the junction unmatched. The CDR3 has 14 amino acids. The germline V gene has CDR1 MNHEY and CDR2 SVGEGT. The DNA of the CDR3 is TGTGCCAGCAGCCGAGGACAGGGGAATCAGCCCCAGCATTTT. Amino acids: CASSRGQGNQPQHF.

V and J are TRBV10-3 and TRBJ1-2; D unclear. Germline CDR1 ENHRY, CDR2 SYGVKD. Trimming removed 2 bases from V and 4 bases from J, with 5 bases in between. The CDR3 runs 12 residues. For the CDR3, the DNA is TGTGCCATCAGTGAGACCGCCTATGGCTACACCTTC. Translation gives CAISETAYGYTF.

The genes are TRBV6-1 and TRBJ2-7; the D gene could be TRBD1 or TRBD2 (5 bases each). CDR1 is MNHNS, CDR2 SASEGT, per germline. Trimming cost V 0 bases and J 3 bases, with 12 bases left between them. The CDR3 runs to 15 residues. CDR3 in DNA: TGTGCCAGCAGTGAAGCGCCGGGGCACTTCTACGAGCAGTACTTC. This translates into CASSEAPGHFYEQYF.

This clonotype was recorded at least ten times. The chain employs TRBV7-2 and TRBJ2-2; 10 bases align to TRBD2. Germline V gene lookup returns CDR1 SGHTA and CDR2 FQGNSA. The CDR3 extends over 14 amino acids. Trimming cost V 4 bases and J 5 bases; bases outside gene matches: 1. CDR3 protein: CASSSGLATGELFF. The CDR3 DNA reads as TGTGCCAGCAGCTCGGGACTAGCGACCGGGGAGCTGTTTTTT.

This clonotype was detected ten times or more. This chain joins TRBV18 and TRBJ2-3, with 9 bases that match TRBD2. V trimming: 3 bases; J trimming: 8 bases; junction bases outside the gene matches: 0. The V gene's germline CDR1 is KGHSH and CDR2 LQKENI. This CDR3 contains 12 residues. CDR3 protein: CASSPTSGTQYF. The CDR3 DNA is TGTGCCAGCTCACCGACTAGCGGTACGCAGTATTTT.

This clonotype was seen repeatedly, ten times or more. J is TRBJ1-5 and V is TRBV20-1, with D unclear. The V gene lost 3 bases and the J gene lost 0 bases, with 15 bases spanning the gap. The CDR3 loop spans 16 amino acids. Germline CDR1 DFQATT, CDR2 SNEGSKA (reference sequence). As DNA, the CDR3 is TGCAGTGCTAGTGGTTCAGGCCTTCCTAGCAATCAGCCCCAGCATTTT. The encoded protein is CSASGSGLPSNQPQHF.

This clonotype came up many times. This sequence joins TRBV11-3 and TRBJ2-7; D gene uncertain. Trimming left V 7 bases short and J 3 bases short, with 19 bases between. CDR1 is SGHNT, CDR2 YENEEA, per germline. The CDR3 contains 15 residues. The CDR3 loop reads CASTPSRQQVYEQYV. CDR3 coding DNA: TGTGCCAGCACCCCCTCCAGGCAACAAGTCTACGAGCAGTACGTC.

This clonotype was observed many times. The chain couples TRBV28 to TRBJ2-7, with 9 bases lining up with TRBD1. The germline gives CDR1 MDHEN, CDR2 SYDVKM. With 5 bases clipped from V and 5 bases from J, the junction kept 10 bases outside the gene matches. The CDR3 is made up of 15 amino acids. This chain's CDR3 is CASSRWDRAVDEQYV. The CDR3 DNA is TGTGCCAGCAGTCGCTGGGACAGGGCGGTCGACGAGCAGTACGTC.

This clonotype was counted ten times or more. This chain's CDR3 is CASSQDLGQVYIWPQHF. The CDR3, as DNA: TGCGCCAGCAGCCAAGATCTGGGACAGGTTTATATTTGGCCCCAGCATTTT. The chain employs TRBV4-1 and TRBJ1-5, with TRBD1 identical over 8 bases. Germline values: CDR1 MGHRA, CDR2 YSYEKL. V was pared by 0 bases and J by 9 bases, with 13 bases of the junction left unmatched. The CDR3 contains 17 residues.

This clonotype occurred a few times. The chain uses TRBV12-3 or TRBV12-4 and TRBJ1-4, with unresolved D. V lost 2 bases to trimming and J lost 5 bases, with 18 bases between them. This CDR3 spans 17 amino acids. CDR3: CASSLFLRQRGNEKLFF. The CDR3 DNA reads TGTGCCAGCAGTTTATTTTTGAGGCAGCGCGGCAATGAAAAACTGTTTTTT.

This clonotype was detected once. A read error may be the cause here, since a much bigger clone is one base away. V usage is TRBV5-1 and J usage is TRBJ2-2; possibly TRBD1 for D (5 bases). The germline V gene encodes CDR1 SGHRS and CDR2 YFSETQ. The CDR3 contains 17 residues. Trimming removed 0 bases from V and 2 bases from J, with 14 bases in between. CDR3 DNA: TGCGCCAGCAGCTTGGGGACAAACCGGCTAAACACCGGGGAGCTGTTTTTT. Residues: CASSLGTNRLNTGELFF. Full variable domain (remainder filled in from reference TRBV5-1 and TRBJ2-2): KAGVTQTPRYLIKTRGQQVTLSCSPISGHRSVSWYQQTPGQGLQFLFEYFSETQRNKGNFPGRFSGRQFSNSRSEMNVSTLELGDSALYLCASSLGTNRLNTGELFFGEGSRLTVL.

In this sample, this clonotype turned up many times. The gene calls are TRBV7-2 and TRBJ2-3; 8 bases are a match to TRBD1. Trimming took 0 bases from V and 2 from J; bases not matched to a gene: 4. Germline V gene lookup returns CDR1 SGHTA and CDR2 FQGNSA. This CDR3 spans 16 amino acids. The chain's CDR3 is CASSLAGTGSTDTQYF. Written as DNA, the CDR3 is TGTGCCAGCAGCTTAGCCGGGACAGGTTCCACAGATACGCAGTATTTT.